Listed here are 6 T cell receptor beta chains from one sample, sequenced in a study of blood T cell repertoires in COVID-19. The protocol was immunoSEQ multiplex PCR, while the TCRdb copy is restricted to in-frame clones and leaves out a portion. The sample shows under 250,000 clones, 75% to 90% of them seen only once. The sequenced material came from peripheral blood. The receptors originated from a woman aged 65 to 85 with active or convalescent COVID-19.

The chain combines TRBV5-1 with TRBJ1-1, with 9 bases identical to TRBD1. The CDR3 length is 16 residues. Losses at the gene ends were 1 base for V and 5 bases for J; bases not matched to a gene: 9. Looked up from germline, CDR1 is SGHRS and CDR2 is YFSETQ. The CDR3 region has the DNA TGCGCCAGCAGCTTGCATACAGGGGGCGCGAGAACTGAAGCTTTCTTT. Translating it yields CASSLHTGGARTEAFF.

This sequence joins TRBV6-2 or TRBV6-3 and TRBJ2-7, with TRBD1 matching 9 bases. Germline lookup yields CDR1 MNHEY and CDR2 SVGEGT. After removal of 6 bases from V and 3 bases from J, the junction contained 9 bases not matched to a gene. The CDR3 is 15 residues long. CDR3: CASSDLGTGSYEQYF. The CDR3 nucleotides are TGTGCCAGCAGCGACCTCGGGACAGGGAGCTACGAGCAGTACTTC.

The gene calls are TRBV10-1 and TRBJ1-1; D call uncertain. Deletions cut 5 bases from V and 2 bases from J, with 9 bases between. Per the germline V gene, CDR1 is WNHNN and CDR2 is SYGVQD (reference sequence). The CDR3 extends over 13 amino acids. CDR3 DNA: TGCGCCAGCAGTACAGAGTTTAACACTGAAGCTTTCTTT. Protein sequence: CASSTEFNTEAFF.

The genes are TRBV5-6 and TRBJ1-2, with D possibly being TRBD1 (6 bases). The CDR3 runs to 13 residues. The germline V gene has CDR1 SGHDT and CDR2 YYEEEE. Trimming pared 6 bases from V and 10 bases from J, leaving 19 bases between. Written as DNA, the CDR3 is TGTGCCAGCACCTCCGGGCCAGACAGGCCCTACACCTTC. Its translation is CASTSGPDRPYTF.

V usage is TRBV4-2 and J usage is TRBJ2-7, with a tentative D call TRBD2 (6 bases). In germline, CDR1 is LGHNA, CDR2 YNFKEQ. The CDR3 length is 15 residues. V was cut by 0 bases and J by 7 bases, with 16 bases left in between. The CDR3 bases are TGTGCCAGCAGCCAAGATACTAGGACTATGCGAGAGCAGTACTTC. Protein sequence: CASSQDTRTMREQYF.

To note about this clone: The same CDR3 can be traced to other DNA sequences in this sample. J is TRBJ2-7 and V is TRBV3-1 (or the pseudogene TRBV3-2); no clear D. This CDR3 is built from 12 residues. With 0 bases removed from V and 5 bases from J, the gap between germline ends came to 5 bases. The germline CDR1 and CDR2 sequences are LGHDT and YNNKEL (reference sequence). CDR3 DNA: TGTGCCAGCAGCCAAGAAGCCCACGAGCAGTACTTC. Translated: CASSQEAHEQYF.